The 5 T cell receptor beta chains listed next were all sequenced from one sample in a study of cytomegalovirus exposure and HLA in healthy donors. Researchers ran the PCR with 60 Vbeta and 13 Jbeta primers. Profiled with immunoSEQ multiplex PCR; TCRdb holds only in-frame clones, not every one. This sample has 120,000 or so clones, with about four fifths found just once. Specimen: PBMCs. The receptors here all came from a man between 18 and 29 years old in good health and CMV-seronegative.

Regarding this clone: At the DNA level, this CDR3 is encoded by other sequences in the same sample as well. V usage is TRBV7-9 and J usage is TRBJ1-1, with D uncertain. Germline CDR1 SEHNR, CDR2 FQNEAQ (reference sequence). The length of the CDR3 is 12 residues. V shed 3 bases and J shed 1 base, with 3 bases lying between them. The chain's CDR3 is CASSFGNTEAFF. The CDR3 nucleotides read TGTGCCAGCAGCTTCGGGAACACTGAAGCTTTCTTT. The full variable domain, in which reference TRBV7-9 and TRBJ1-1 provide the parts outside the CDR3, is DTGVSQNPRHKITKRGQNVTFRCDPISEHNRLYWYRQTLGQGPEFLTYFQNEAQLEKSRLLSDRFSAERPKGSFSTLEIQRTEQGDSAMYLCASSFGNTEAFFGQGTRLTVV.

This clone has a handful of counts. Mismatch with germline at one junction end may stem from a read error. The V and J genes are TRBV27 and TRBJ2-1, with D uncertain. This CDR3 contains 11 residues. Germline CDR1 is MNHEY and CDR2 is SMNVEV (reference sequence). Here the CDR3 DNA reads TGTGCCAGCAGTTCCTTCAATGAGCAGTTCTTC. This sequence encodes CASSSFNEQFF.

The CDR3 coding sequence is TGTGCCAGCAGCGTAGAACTGGCAGGGTCCTATGGCTACACCTTC. Translation: CASSVELAGSYGYTF. The rearrangement joins TRBV9 to TRBJ1-2, with a possible D match to TRBD1 (5 bases). Trimming removed 0 bases at V and 4 bases at J, with 13 bases between. The germline V gene has CDR1 SGDLS and CDR2 YYNGEE. The CDR3 covers 15 residues.

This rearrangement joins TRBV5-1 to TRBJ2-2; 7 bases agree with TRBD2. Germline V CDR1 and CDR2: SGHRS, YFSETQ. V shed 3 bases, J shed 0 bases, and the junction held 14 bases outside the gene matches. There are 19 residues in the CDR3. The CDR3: CASSSLGQGTTTNTGELFF. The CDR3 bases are TGCGCCAGCAGCTCCCTGGGGCAAGGGACTACGACGAACACCGGGGAGCTGTTTTTT.

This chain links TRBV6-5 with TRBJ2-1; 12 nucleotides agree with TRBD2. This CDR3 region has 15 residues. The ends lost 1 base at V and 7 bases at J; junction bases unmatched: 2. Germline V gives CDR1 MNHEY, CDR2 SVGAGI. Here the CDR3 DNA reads TGTGCCAGCAGTTACTATCTAGCGGGGGGGAATGAGCAGTTCTTC. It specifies CASSYYLAGGNEQFF.